A selection of T cell receptor beta chains follows, all from one sample in a study of blood T cells in healthy people across ages. TCRdb redid the calling of the 5' RACE reads with MiXCR, one entry per CDR3 protein. The profile shows hundreds of thousands of distinct CDR3 sequences, about 28% of them singletons. The same specimen was also included in a second study, on T cells of mothers and their children.

Sample: blood. These receptors originate from a boy aged 2-9 years in good health. Both conserved end residues are part of each CDR3. A D gene is named only where the DNA matches it firmly. Some rows have no size entry. The others give once, few or many, or a class for an expanded clone.

CDR3 DNA: TGCAGCGGACAGAGCGGGTACTCCTACGAGCAGTACTTC
CDR3 protein: CSGQSGYSYEQYF
D gene: .
J gene: TRBJ2-7
clone size: few
V gene: TRBV29-1

CDR3 DNA: TGTGCCAGCAGCTTATTCCGGGACGGGCCCTACGAGCAGTACTTC
CDR3 protein: CASSLFRDGPYEQYF
D gene: .
J gene: TRBJ2-7
clone size: few
V gene: TRBV7-8

CDR3 DNA: TGTGCCAGCAGCTTAAGCGGCTTCCAAGAGACCCAGTACTTC
CDR3 protein: CASSLSGFQETQYF
D gene: .
J gene: TRBJ2-5
clone size: many
V gene: TRBV5-4

CDR3 DNA: TGTGCCAGCAGCTTAGTGCGGGAGCGGGGCTATGAGCAGTTCTTC
CDR3 protein: CASSLVRERGYEQFF
D gene: TRBD2
J gene: TRBJ2-1
clone size: few
V gene: TRBV7-2

CDR3 DNA: TGTGCCAGCAGCGAAATGGGGACTTACCAAGAGACCCAGTACTTC
CDR3 protein: CASSEMGTYQETQYF
D gene: .
J gene: TRBJ2-5
clone size: few
V gene: TRBV9

CDR3 DNA: TGTGCCAGCAGTGAGGGGTGGTCTGGCGGGGCCGGTTATGGCTACACCTTC
CDR3 protein: CASSEGWSGGAGYGYTF
D gene: .
J gene: TRBJ1-2
clone size: .
V gene: TRBV3-1

CDR3 DNA: TGCAGTGCTAAGGACAGTCCGTTCTACACCTTC
CDR3 protein: CSAKDSPFYTF
D gene: .
J gene: TRBJ1-2
clone size: .
V gene: TRBV20-1

CDR3 DNA: TGCAGTGCTAACCTCGACTATGGCTACACCTTC
CDR3 protein: CSANLDYGYTF
D gene: .
J gene: TRBJ1-2
clone size: few
V gene: TRBV20-1

CDR3 DNA: TGCAGCGTTGAACGGCACAGTACCCCAGGAGAGGCCCAGTACTTC
CDR3 protein: CSVERHSTPGEAQYF
D gene: .
J gene: TRBJ2-5
clone size: .
V gene: TRBV29-1

CDR3 DNA: TGCAGTGCTAGTCCAGGGGCCGCGTCGAACGAGCAGTACTTC
CDR3 protein: CSASPGAASNEQYF
D gene: .
J gene: TRBJ2-7
clone size: .
V gene: TRBV20-1

CDR3 DNA: TGTGCCAGCAGTTCGGCGGACAGCTCCTACAATGAGCAGTTCTTC
CDR3 protein: CASSSADSSYNEQFF
D gene: .
J gene: TRBJ2-1
clone size: .
V gene: TRBV6-6

CDR3 DNA: TGTGCCAGCAGTACGCCGCCCGGGGTGTCTAGGGGAAACACCATATATTTT
CDR3 protein: CASSTPPGVSRGNTIYF
D gene: .
J gene: TRBJ1-3
clone size: .
V gene: TRBV6-1

CDR3 DNA: TGTGCTAGTGGTTTGGCTAGCGACTACAATGAGCAGTTCTTC
CDR3 protein: CASGLASDYNEQFF
D gene: .
J gene: TRBJ2-1
clone size: many
V gene: TRBV12-5

CDR3 DNA: TGTGCCAGCAGCTTTGACGGGGGGCTCTACGAGCAGTACTTC
CDR3 protein: CASSFDGGLYEQYF
D gene: .
J gene: TRBJ2-7
clone size: .
V gene: TRBV7-9

CDR3 DNA: TGTGCCAGCAGCCAAGGGCCGGCGATCACAGATACGCAGTATTTT
CDR3 protein: CASSQGPAITDTQYF
D gene: .
J gene: TRBJ2-3
clone size: .
V gene: TRBV3-1

CDR3 DNA: TGTGCCAGCAGTCCCGGGACAGTCCTCTACAATGAGCAGTTCTTC
CDR3 protein: CASSPGTVLYNEQFF
D gene: TRBD1
J gene: TRBJ2-1
clone size: few
V gene: TRBV27

CDR3 DNA: TGTGCCAGCAGCCGGGACACCGACTATGGCTACACCTTC
CDR3 protein: CASSRDTDYGYTF
D gene: .
J gene: TRBJ1-2
clone size: many
V gene: TRBV7-9

CDR3 DNA: TGTGCCAGCCGTTCCGGGACTCTGAACACCGGGGAGCTGTTTTTT
CDR3 protein: CASRSGTLNTGELFF
D gene: .
J gene: TRBJ2-2
clone size: .
V gene: TRBV6-5

CDR3 DNA: TGCAGTGCTATACTGGGGACTAGCATATCATCCCAAGAGACCCAGTACTTC
CDR3 protein: CSAILGTSISSQETQYF
D gene: TRBD2
J gene: TRBJ2-5
clone size: .
V gene: TRBV20-1

CDR3 DNA: TGCAGTGCTAGAGCCGGACAGGGTTTGGAGACCCAGTACTTC
CDR3 protein: CSARAGQGLETQYF
D gene: TRBD1
J gene: TRBJ2-5
clone size: .
V gene: TRBV20-1

CDR3 DNA: TGTGCCAGCAGCCAAGCCCGCGGACTAGCGAGTTACAATGAGCAGTTCTTC
CDR3 protein: CASSQARGLASYNEQFF
D gene: TRBD2
J gene: TRBJ2-1
clone size: few
V gene: TRBV3-1

CDR3 DNA: TGTGCCAGCAGGGAGAGTGCGGGCCCTCGGGGAGATACGCAGTATTTT
CDR3 protein: CASRESAGPRGDTQYF
D gene: .
J gene: TRBJ2-3
clone size: .
V gene: TRBV12-3/TRBV12-4

CDR3 DNA: TGTGCCAGCAGTTTAGGTCTAGCGGGAGCATCAGATACGCAGTATTTT
CDR3 protein: CASSLGLAGASDTQYF
D gene: TRBD2
J gene: TRBJ2-3
clone size: few
V gene: TRBV28

CDR3 DNA: TGTGCCAGCAGCTCTCGGGGGGACAGGGGAAACTACAATGAGCAGTTCTTC
CDR3 protein: CASSSRGDRGNYNEQFF
D gene: .
J gene: TRBJ2-1
clone size: .
V gene: TRBV21-1

CDR3 DNA: TGTGCCAGCAGTTATGGGTGGCCAACTGAAGCTTTCTTT
CDR3 protein: CASSYGWPTEAFF
D gene: .
J gene: TRBJ1-1
clone size: .
V gene: TRBV6-2/TRBV6-3

CDR3 DNA: TGTGCCAGCAGCTCGGAGGGTCAGGGCACTGAAGCTTTCTTT
CDR3 protein: CASSSEGQGTEAFF
D gene: .
J gene: TRBJ1-1
clone size: few
V gene: TRBV7-3

CDR3 DNA: TGCGCCAGCAGCGAAAGGACAGGGGGCGCGTATGGCTACACCTTC
CDR3 protein: CASSERTGGAYGYTF
D gene: TRBD1
J gene: TRBJ1-2
clone size: .
V gene: TRBV4-1

CDR3 DNA: TGCAGTGCTAGCAGACAGGGGACGGACTCCGAGCAGTACTTC
CDR3 protein: CSASRQGTDSEQYF
D gene: TRBD1
J gene: TRBJ2-7
clone size: .
V gene: TRBV20-1

CDR3 DNA: TGTGCTAGCAGCCCGGCAGGGCCAGATACGCAGTATTTT
CDR3 protein: CASSPAGPDTQYF
D gene: .
J gene: TRBJ2-3
clone size: .
V gene: TRBV27

CDR3 DNA: TGTGCCAGCAGCGCGGCCGGCCACGAGCAGTACTTC
CDR3 protein: CASSAAGHEQYF
D gene: .
J gene: TRBJ2-7
clone size: .
V gene: TRBV25-1

CDR3 DNA: TGTGCCAGCAGCTTGGCCGGTTCGTTCTCTGGAAACACCATATATTTT
CDR3 protein: CASSLAGSFSGNTIYF
D gene: .
J gene: TRBJ1-3
clone size: .
V gene: TRBV5-5

CDR3 DNA: TGTGCCAGCAGCCGCCGGGGACCACCTACTCCACGTGGCACAGATACGCAGTATTTT
CDR3 protein: CASSRRGPPTPRGTDTQYF
D gene: .
J gene: TRBJ2-3
clone size: .
V gene: TRBV7-6

CDR3 DNA: TGTGCCAGCAGATCGGGACTACCCGGGGAGCTGTTTTTT
CDR3 protein: CASRSGLPGELFF
D gene: TRBD2
J gene: TRBJ2-2
clone size: .
V gene: TRBV12-3/TRBV12-4

CDR3 DNA: TGTGCCAGCAGTCTGATCAGGACGGGGGGAATCGAGCAGTACTTC
CDR3 protein: CASSLIRTGGIEQYF
D gene: TRBD2
J gene: TRBJ2-7
clone size: .
V gene: TRBV28

CDR3 DNA: TGTGCCAGCAGTTTTGGGGCCCGGGTAAACACCGGGGAGCTGTTTTTT
CDR3 protein: CASSFGARVNTGELFF
D gene: .
J gene: TRBJ2-2
clone size: .
V gene: TRBV27

CDR3 DNA: TGTGCCAGCAGCACACGGACAGGGGCGAACTTTTCACCCCTCCACTTT
CDR3 protein: CASSTRTGANFSPLHF
D gene: TRBD1
J gene: TRBJ1-6
clone size: few
V gene: TRBV6-1

CDR3 DNA: TGCAGTGCTAGAGGCAGGCTTGGGGAGACCCAGTACTTC
CDR3 protein: CSARGRLGETQYF
D gene: .
J gene: TRBJ2-5
clone size: .
V gene: TRBV20-1

CDR3 DNA: TGTGCCAGCAGGGATTACCCTAGGAACACCGGGGAGCTGTTTTTT
CDR3 protein: CASRDYPRNTGELFF
D gene: .
J gene: TRBJ2-2
clone size: .
V gene: TRBV7-2

CDR3 DNA: TGTGCCAGCAGCCAAGTGCTCTTGTCAGATACGCAGTATTTT
CDR3 protein: CASSQVLLSDTQYF
D gene: .
J gene: TRBJ2-3
clone size: few
V gene: TRBV3-1

CDR3 DNA: TGCAGCGCCTGGTCGCAGGGGGCGGGGGAGCAGTACTTC
CDR3 protein: CSAWSQGAGEQYF
D gene: TRBD1
J gene: TRBJ2-7
clone size: .
V gene: TRBV29-1

CDR3 DNA: TGTGCCAGCAGCTTGAAGGGGGACGAGCAGTACTTC
CDR3 protein: CASSLKGDEQYF
D gene: .
J gene: TRBJ2-7
clone size: .
V gene: TRBV7-9